This T cell receptor (beta chain) comes out of a study of cytomegalovirus exposure and HLA in healthy donors. PCR was performed using 60 Vbeta and 13 Jbeta primers. TCRdb keeps only in-frame clones here, not all; method: immunoSEQ multiplex PCR. The profile covers 88,000 or so clones, with over 60% appearing a single time and under 4.5% taken by the ten largest. V was trimmed by 0 bases and J by 9 bases, leaving 12 bases between them. The CDR3 loop spans 15 amino acids. CDR1 is MRHNA and CDR2 is SNTAGT in the germline V gene. This chain connects TRBV6-4 to TRBJ1-6; D unresolved. The specimen sequenced was PBMCs. This receptor was obtained from a male donor in good health and CMV-seropositive. This chain's CDR3 is CASSDSWQSGSPLHF. For the CDR3, the DNA is TGTGCCAGCAGTGACTCGTGGCAGTCAGGTTCACCCCTCCACTTT.